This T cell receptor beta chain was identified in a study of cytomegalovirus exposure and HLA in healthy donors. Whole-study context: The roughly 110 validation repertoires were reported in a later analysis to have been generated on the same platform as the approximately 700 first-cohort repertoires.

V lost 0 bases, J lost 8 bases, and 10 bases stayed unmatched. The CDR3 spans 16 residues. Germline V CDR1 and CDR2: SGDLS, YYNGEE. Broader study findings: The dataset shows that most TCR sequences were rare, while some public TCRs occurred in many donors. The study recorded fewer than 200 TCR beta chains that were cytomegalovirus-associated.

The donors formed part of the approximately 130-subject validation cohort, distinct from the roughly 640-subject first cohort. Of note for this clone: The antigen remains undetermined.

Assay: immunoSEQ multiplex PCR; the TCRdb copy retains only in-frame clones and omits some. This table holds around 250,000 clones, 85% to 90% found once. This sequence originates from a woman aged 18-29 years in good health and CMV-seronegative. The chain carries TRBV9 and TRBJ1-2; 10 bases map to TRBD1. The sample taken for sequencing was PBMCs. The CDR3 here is CASSVVSGTGERGYTF. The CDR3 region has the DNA TGTGCCAGCAGCGTAGTATCGGGGACAGGGGAACGAGGCTACACCTTC.